These T cell receptor beta chains were read from a single sample in a study of cytomegalovirus exposure and HLA in healthy donors. Profiled with immunoSEQ multiplex PCR; TCRdb holds only in-frame clones, not every one. The profile shows around 280,000 clones, around nine tenths of them singletons. Sequenced sample: PBMCs. These receptors were obtained from a woman between 18 and 29 years old in good health and CMV-seronegative. The CDR3 runs from the conserved cysteine through the conserved F or W.

V	J	CDR3
TRBV6-4	TRBJ2-5	CASSDSGLAGGDKETQYF
TRBV4-2	TRBJ2-3	CASSQDPTNTDTQYF
TRBV7-9	TRBJ1-2	CASSLGPRGGGYTF
TRBV18	TRBJ1-4	CASSPPSPGNEKLFF
TRBV4-2	TRBJ2-1	CASSQVGAGGGGNEQFF
TRBV6-1	TRBJ1-3	CASNQGTGNTIYF
TRBV18	TRBJ2-1	CASSPQREYNEQFF
TRBV6-1	TRBJ2-7	CASSEGVAAGGPLSYEQYF
TRBV7-3	TRBJ2-1	CASSPRQGNNEQFF
TRBV7-9	TRBJ1-1	CASSQPGWNTEAFF
TRBV30	TRBJ1-4	CAWSVSEKLFF
TRBV7-9	TRBJ2-7	CSSSLEGLLAYEQYF
TRBV2	TRBJ1-1	CASGDRRNTEAFF
TRBV7-2	TRBJ2-7	CASSWTGGHYEQYF
TRBV5-1	TRBJ2-5	CASSFHREQETQYF
TRBV4-1	TRBJ1-4	CASSQRAFRTTNEKLFF
TRBV5-6	TRBJ1-2	CASSQTGAAYGYTF
TRBV6-1	TRBJ2-1	CASSDPAGLLNNEQFF
TRBV2	TRBJ1-3	CASTTSGQNTIYF
TRBV9	TRBJ1-2	CASSSQGTSNYGYTF
TRBV5-5	TRBJ2-1	CASSYLRGLIEQFF
TRBV9	TRBJ2-1	CASSVASSNEQFF
TRBV5-1	TRBJ2-7	CASRRGGSYEQYF
TRBV6-6	TRBJ2-1	CASRDSGSYNEQFF
TRBV10-2	TRBJ2-7	CASNPGQGHSYEQYF
TRBV5-1	TRBJ1-2	CASSFTGIGDYGYTF
TRBV6-1	TRBJ2-5	CASSEMGARETQYF
TRBV7-8	TRBJ1-1	CASSQHIEAFF
TRBV19	TRBJ2-7	CASRGGAYEQYF
TRBV6-5	TRBJ1-3	CASSRDRVAGNTIYF
TRBV5-1	TRBJ2-7	CASSLSGGFSYEQYF
TRBV27	TRBJ1-1	CASSLVRVGTEAFF
TRBV5-1	TRBJ2-3	CASSLPHADTQYF
TRBV4-2	TRBJ2-7	CASSQDRDRGSYEQYF
TRBV6-5	-	CASSYRLAGSYEQYF
TRBV14	TRBJ2-3	CASSQEIGPTDTQYF
TRBV10-3	TRBJ2-7	CAISGPQGPTTYEQYF
TRBV9	TRBJ2-1	CASSGYTGSYNEQFF
TRBV2	TRBJ1-4	CASRRDSYNEKLFF
TRBV6-6	TRBJ1-1	CASSYPDRENTEAFF
TRBV6-1	TRBJ1-2	CASSAQGYLNDGYTF
TRBV18	TRBJ2-3	CASSPIAGSGTDTQYF
TRBV11-3	TRBJ2-6	CASSFDSSGANVLTF
TRBV25-1	TRBJ1-1	CASSLGGNTEAFF
TRBV7-9	TRBJ1-4	CSSSLVQGEKLFF
TRBV30	TRBJ2-7	CACNGVYSYEQYF
TRBV2	TRBJ2-3	CASSEEGGQSDTQYF
TRBV7-9	TRBJ1-4	CASSSYFFELATNEKLFF
TRBV6-5	TRBJ2-5	CASSGGRGRETQYF
TRBV4-1	TRBJ2-2	CASSQDRRAGELFF